A single sample is the source of the 5 T cell receptor beta chains below, sequenced in a study of cytomegalovirus exposure and HLA in healthy donors. Some clones are missing from TCRdb's copy, which holds only in-frame ones; the method was immunoSEQ multiplex PCR. The sample consists of some 350,000 clones, approximately 86% of them appearing once. Sequencing was done on a sample of PBMCs. These receptors were collected from a woman in her 30s in good health and CMV-seropositive.

Note on this clone: Germline is not matched at one junction end, which may reflect a read error. In the same sample, other DNA sequences code for this CDR3. The rearrangement links TRBV27 to TRBJ2-1; 7 positions agree with TRBD2. Germline-derived CDR1 and CDR2 are MNHEY and SMNVEV (reference sequence). CDR3 size: 14 residues. The CDR3 DNA sequence: TGTGCCAGCACCCAACTAGCGTCTGGGAATGAGCAATTCTTC. It yields the protein CASTQLASGNEQFF.

This clone was observed a handful of times. V is TRBV5-4 and J is TRBJ2-7, with a possible D match to TRBD2 (7 bases). The V end was cut by 0 bases, the J end by 3 bases, with 10 bases between. CDR3 size: 14 residues. Germline V lookup: CDR1 SGHNT, CDR2 YYREEE (reference sequence). DNA of the CDR3: TGTGCCAGCAGCTTGGAAGGGGGGGACTACGAGCAGTACTTC. This encodes CASSLEGGDYEQYF. Full variable domain (missing parts from reference TRBV5-4 and TRBJ2-7): ETGVTQSPTHLIKTRGQQVTLRCSSQSGHNTVSWYQQALGQGPQFIFQYYREEENGRGNFPPRFSGLQFPNYSSELNVNALELDDSALYLCASSLEGGDYEQYFGPGTRLTVT.

The rearrangement joins TRBV9 to TRBJ2-2, with D uncertain. Per the germline V gene, CDR1 is SGDLS and CDR2 is YYNGEE. This CDR3 is built from 11 residues. Trimming shortened V by 1 base and J by 5 bases, and 0 bases separated the two germline ends. CDR3 coding DNA: TGTGCCAGCAGCGTAACCGGGGAGCTGTTTTTT. Protein product: CASSVTGELFF.

This clone was recorded a few times. The chain couples TRBV7-2 to TRBJ1-5; D gene uncertain. The V and J ends lost 0 bases and 7 bases respectively, with 7 bases between them. Germline V CDR1 and CDR2: SGHTA, FQGNSA. The CDR3 spans 13 residues. The chain's CDR3 is CASSLATTQPQHF. CDR3 sequence (DNA): TGTGCCAGCAGCTTAGCTACCACACAGCCCCAGCATTTT.

The chain employs TRBV2 and TRBJ2-2; D might be TRBD2 (5 bases). Between the trimmed V and J ends, which lost 6 bases and 6 bases, there was a span of 20 bases. Germline CDR1 and CDR2: SNHLY and FYNNEI. The CDR3 runs 16 residues. CDR3 sequence (DNA): TGTGCCAGCAGAAAGGAGCGGTCCCTAAGGGCCGGGGAGCTGTTTTTT. It encodes CASRKERSLRAGELFF.